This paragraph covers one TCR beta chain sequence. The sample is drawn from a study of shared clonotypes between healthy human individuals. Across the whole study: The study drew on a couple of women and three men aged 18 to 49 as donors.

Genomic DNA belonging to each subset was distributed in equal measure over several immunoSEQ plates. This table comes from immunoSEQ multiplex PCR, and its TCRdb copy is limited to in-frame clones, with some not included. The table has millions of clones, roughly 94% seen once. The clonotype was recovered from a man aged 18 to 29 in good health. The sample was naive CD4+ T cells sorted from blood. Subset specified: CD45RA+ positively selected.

CDR3 sequence reads: CASRLTRDSNTGELFF. The CDR3 DNA reads TGTGCCAGCAGGTTAACCCGGGACTCCAACACCGGGGAGCTGTTTTTT. The rearrangement joins TRBV7-2 to TRBJ2-2, with D perhaps TRBD2 (6 bases). Looked up from germline, CDR1 is SGHTA and CDR2 is FQGNSA. CDR3 size: 16 residues. Between the trimmed V and J ends, which lost 6 bases and 2 bases, there was a span of 16 bases.